This T cell receptor (beta chain) emerged from a study of STAT3 mutations in large granular lymphocyte leukemia. The CDR3 has 15 residues. V gave up 0 bases and J gave up 0 bases, with 8 bases separating them. Germline loops: CDR1 ENHRY, CDR2 SYGVKD. The repertoire was sequenced with immunoSEQ multiplex PCR; TCRdb's copy has only in-frame clones and lacks some. The sample includes some 13,000 clones, roughly 90% of them seen just once. Of note for this clone: Its specificity is not known.

Findings and caveats of the study: Every T-cell large granular lymphocyte leukemia patient had at least one immunodominant TCR beta clonotype.

This chain links TRBV10-3 with TRBJ1-1, with no clear D. Sequencing input: peripheral blood mononuclear cells. The source is a man aged 35-49 years with T-cell large granular lymphocyte leukemia. Some clones in this sample may be carry-over from other donors' samples. The DNA for the CDR3 is TGTGCCATCAGTGAGTCAGGCCGAGTGAACACTGAAGCTTTCTTT. Its protein is CAISESGRVNTEAFF.